Listed below are T cell receptor beta chains from one sample, sequenced in a study of blood T cell repertoires in COVID-19. The assay was immunoSEQ multiplex PCR, and TCRdb's table has in-frame clones only and misses some. Found here are about 250,000 clones, around 85% of them singletons; the top ten hold roughly 4%. Sequencing used PBMCs or T cells enriched from blood (not recorded which). The origin of the receptors is a woman in her twenties or thirties who had recovered from COVID-19. Each CDR3 is given without its conserved first and last residue.

j_gene,v_gene,CDR3aa
TRBJ2-1,TRBV3-1/TRBV3-2,ASSMSGTTYNEQF
TRBJ1-2,TRBV28,ASTTEGRAYGYT
TRBJ1-1,TRBV10-2,ASSEWGGSEAF
TRBJ2-2,TRBV19,ASTTGGNTGELF
TRBJ2-7,TRBV9,ASSSGQGAYEQY
TRBJ2-2,TRBV25-1,ASSELQGAGGELF
TRBJ1-2,TRBV4-2,ASSQETGNNYGYT
TRBJ1-1,TRBV5-1,ASSLGGMNTEAF
TRBJ1-6,TRBV7-9,ASSYAESYNSPLH
TRBJ2-7,TRBV15,ATSLGGGGYEQY
TRBJ2-7,TRBV10-3,AIREGQGEQY
TRBJ2-2,TRBV6-5,ASSPRTGGTGELF
TRBJ1-4,TRBV7-8,ASTRVAEKLF
TRBJ2-1,TRBV9,ASSVELAGDGEQF
TRBJ1-5,TRBV18,ASSPQGTQPQH
TRBJ2-7,TRBV2,ASSGDRSYEQY
TRBJ1-1,TRBV14,ASSLGYFTEAF
TRBJ2-7,TRBV28,ASSIALAGAYEQY
TRBJ1-5,TRBV3-1/TRBV3-2,ASSGTGGNQPQH
TRBJ2-2,TRBV18,ASSYRGTGELF
TRBJ2-3,TRBV9,ASSVHLVADTQY
TRBJ1-1,TRBV2,AQGSNTEAF
TRBJ1-4,TRBV5-1,ASSLRRDRGAEKLF
TRBJ2-7,TRBV7-2,ASSPDRGPYEQY
TRBJ1-4,TRBV6-5,ASSYSGQGNEKLF
TRBJ2-4,TRBV10-1,ASSKDSPGQQNIQY
TRBJ1-1,TRBV4-1,ASSQEGGWNTEAF
TRBJ2-5,TRBV5-4,ASSLAGKETQY
TRBJ2-3,TRBV15,ATSRVGAGGSLSTDTQY